This TCR beta chain was recorded in a study of T cell repertoires in cytomegalovirus infection (dated by TCRdb to the late 2010s). Study-wide context: Because public TCR beta signatures pointed to carriage of CMV infection together with the matching HLA type, the HLA type of each donor mattered for the analysis.

There are many counts of this clonotype. The specificity of this receptor is unknown. A read error may account for a junction end that differs from germline. Broader findings and caveats from the paper: The ex vivo response was dominated by HLA-C-restricted CMV-specific TCR beta clonotypes, which also provided the single most frequent clonotype in two of eight donors. Carriers of CMV infection plus the relevant HLA type were discriminated by the cumulative frequency of public TCR beta family members in the study cohort and in an independent roughly 400-donor cohort.

Sequenced using an Illumina HiSeq 1500. The public sequencing data were trimmed at Q25 with fastp and processed into clonotypes with MiXCR by TCRdb, which kept only in-frame beta chains. Each record represents a unique CDR3 protein, reported with the most common genes and DNA among its rows. This sample holds approximately 630,000 distinct CDR3 sequences; roughly 26% were observed only once. Jointly, the top ten make up roughly 8% of the sample. CDR1 and CDR2, looked up from the germline V gene (reference sequence), are SSHAT and FNYEAQ. From cysteine to phenylalanine, the CDR3 is 15 amino acids long. Of the read, only the CDR3 DNA is kept; its 45 bases are in frame from base 1.

The clonotype originates from a human donor in good health (CMV status not recorded). Some clones in this sample may be carry-over from other donors' samples. The specimen sequenced was CD8+ T cells from PBMCs. The chain uses TRBV7-7 and TRBJ2-5; the best D guess is TRBD1, with 6 bases matching. The CDR3 in this case is CASSFRDRPQETQYF. The DNA sequence is as follows: TGTGCTAGCAGCTTTCGAGACAGGCCGCAAGAGACCCAGTACTTC.